This T cell receptor beta chain was recovered during a study of CD8+CD57+ T cells in acquired aplastic anemia. Study in general: Sorted CD4+ and CD8+ cell DNA averaged about 3.5 ug. Study observations and caveats: Around 29 shared CD8+ CDR3s appeared highly expressed within patients' immunodominant clones. Levels of CD8+ Simpson's diversity were not significantly distinct in patients versus controls.

CDR1 SEHNR and CDR2 FQNEAQ come from the germline V gene (reference sequence). The CDR3 runs to 13 residues. V shed 3 bases, J shed 10 bases, and the junction held 8 bases outside the gene matches. According to the study, genomic DNA was the template for TCR beta VDJ and CDR3 profiling. TCRdb used MiXCR to reprocess the reads, holding one entry per CDR3 protein. The sample has 250,000 to 350,000 distinct CDR3 sequences, about three fifths seen once. By flow cytometry, patients selected for sequencing had shown an expansion of CD8+CD57+ cells. At the time of blood sampling, patients had not yet received any therapy. Details on this clonotype: What it binds is not known.

This TCR was recovered from a human donor with aplastic anemia. Sequencing was carried out using sorted CD4+, CD8+, or CD8+CD57+ T cells (not recorded which) from PBMCs. The rearrangement joins TRBV7-9 to TRBJ1-1, with 7 bases that match TRBD1. The CDR3 DNA reads as TGTGCCAGCAGCTTTGGGGACAGTGGGAGAGCTTTCTTT. This gives the protein CASSFGDSGRAFF.